These 14 T cell receptor delta chains originate from one sample sequenced in a study of gammadelta T cells in human blood. TCRdb reanalysed the RT-PCR reads with CATT. The table records approximately 950 delta-chain clones, less than 30% of them present only once. The sequenced sample was Vgamma9Vdelta2 gamma-delta T cells from adult blood. All receptors come from a human donor.

Note on this clone: A much larger clone lies one base from this, so it may be a read error. This sample also contains other DNA sequences that code for the same CDR3. The genes are TRDV2 and TRDJ1; D is perhaps TRDD3 (5 bases). Here the J gene came from matching the DNA to germline, since TCRdb omits it. V was cut by 3 bases and J by 5 bases, with 21 bases left in between. The CDR3 extends over 16 amino acids. CDR1 GEAIGNYY and CDR2 EKD come from the germline V gene. The CDR3 loop reads CACDGVGGLSADKLIF. The CDR3 DNA follows: TGTGCCTGTGACGGGGTCGGGGGGCTAAGTGCAGATAAACTCATCTTT.

This clone was observed a handful of times. With only one base between it and a far larger clone, this is likely a read error. V usage is TRDV2 and J usage is TRDJ1; 13 nucleotides match TRDD3. The CDR3 totals 18 residues. V shed 0 bases, J shed 5 bases, and the junction held 11 bases outside the gene matches. Germline assignment: CDR1 GEAIGNYY and CDR2 EKD. CDR3 amino acids: CACDTMGLGDTPGDKLIF. CDR3 nucleotides: TGTGCCTGTGACACCATGGGACTGGGGGATACGCCTGGAGATAAACTCATCTTT.

This clone turned up a few times. A much larger clonotype is one base distant, so this may be a read error. In the same sample, other DNA sequences code for this CDR3. The rearrangement links TRDV2 to TRDJ3, with D maybe TRDD3 (5 bases). CDR3 size: 21 residues. The germline V gene encodes CDR1 GEAIGNYY and CDR2 EKD. CDR3 sequence reads: CACDTAGQGTRHSWDTRQMFF. The CDR3 region has the DNA TGTGCCTGTGACACGGCCGGACAGGGGACCCGACACTCCTGGGACACTCGACAGATGTTTTTC.

In this sample, this clone turned up a few times. This may arise from a read error, as a much more abundant clone is one base away. The V and J genes are TRDV2 and TRDJ1; TRDD3 might be the D (6 bases). Germline loops: CDR1 GEAIGNYY, CDR2 EKD. V gave up 3 bases and J gave up 2 bases, with 12 bases separating them. This CDR3 spans 14 amino acids. CDR3 nucleotide sequence: TGTGCCTGTGACCGACGGGGGGAAACCGATAAACTCATCTTT. This encodes CACDRRGETDKLIF.

With regard to this clone: This sequence may be a read error, since a much larger clone differs from it by one base. In the same sample, other DNA sequences code for this CDR3. The chain couples TRDV2 to TRDJ1, with TRDD3 identical over 13 bases. The CDR3 has 16 amino acids. The V gene's germline CDR1 is GEAIGNYY and CDR2 EKD. The V segment lost 2 bases and the J segment 5 bases; nucleotides outside the gene matches: 7. CDR3 sequence: CACDILGDTQADKLIF. The CDR3 bases are TGTGCCTGTGACATACTGGGGGATACGCAGGCTGATAAACTCATCTTT.

This clone was counted a few times. The V call is TRDV2, the J call TRDJ1, with D perhaps matching TRDD2 (6 bases). TCRdb carries no J gene annotation; the J gene was assigned here by matching the DNA with germline. Germline CDR1 GEAIGNYY, CDR2 EKD. The CDR3 totals 20 residues. V lost 0 bases and J 0 bases, leaving 25 bases between the germline ends. CDR3 nucleotide sequence: TGTGCCTGTGACACCTTAGTCCCCTCCTACGCTTTCGGGGACACCGATAAACTCATCTTT. It encodes CACDTLVPSYAFGDTDKLIF.

In this sample, this clone turned up a few times. Since a far larger clone is one base different, this is likely a read error. This chain uses TRDV2 with TRDJ3; 7 nucleotides agree with TRDD3. Germline V CDR1 and CDR2: GEAIGNYY, EKD. This CDR3 has 19 amino acids. V shed 0 bases, J shed 0 bases, and the junction held 7 bases outside the gene matches. The CDR3 DNA reads as TGTGCCTGTGACACCGCCAGCCTGGGGGGCTCCTGGGACACCCGACAGATGTTTTTC. Protein product: CACDTASLGGSWDTRQMFF.

Notes on this clone: It differs at one base from a far larger clone, so likely a read error. The same CDR3 is also encoded by other DNA sequences in this sample. The chain employs TRDV2 and TRDJ1; 13 bases fit TRDD3. CDR1 and CDR2 (germline): GEAIGNYY, EKD. The CDR3 length is 22 residues. CDR3 nucleotides: TGCGCCTGTGACACCCTCCTTACTGGGGGATACGCGGGATCGGGGGTTCCCGATAAACTCATCTTT. As protein: CACDTLLTGGYAGSGVPDKLIF.

In this sample, this clone is medium-sized (0.01 to 0.1%). V usage is TRDV2 and J usage is TRDJ1; 13 bases line up with TRDD3. The trim removed 0 bases at V and 2 bases at J, leaving 8 bases unmatched. The CDR3 loop spans 18 amino acids. Looked up from germline, CDR1 is GEAIGNYY and CDR2 is EKD. The DNA for the CDR3 is TGTGCCTGTGACACCGTTCTTACTGGGGGATACGAGACCGATAAACTCATCTTT. Its protein product is CACDTVLTGGYETDKLIF.

About this clone itself: Only one base separates this from a far larger clonotype, so it likely reflects a read error. This CDR3 is also generated by other DNA sequences in the sample. The rearrangement uses TRDV2 and TRDJ1, with D unclear. As TCRdb names no J gene, one was assigned here on the basis of a DNA match to germline. V was pared by 3 bases and J by 0 bases, with 28 bases between. This CDR3 contains 20 residues. The germline gives CDR1 GEAIGNYY, CDR2 EKD. The CDR3 nucleotides are TGTGCCTGTGACGCATTATCACTATCGGCCGCGAAAGGAGACACCGATAAACTCATCTTT. It codes for CACDALSLSAAKGDTDKLIF.

As to this clone: This likely traces to a read error, being one base from a far larger clone. The chain is built from TRDV2 and TRDJ1; 9 bases are shared with TRDD3. Since TCRdb gives no J gene, matching the DNA to germline was used here to assign it. CDR1 is GEAIGNYY, CDR2 EKD, per germline. This CDR3 spans 18 amino acids. CDR3: CACDTVLGDRSYTDELIF. The CDR3 region has the DNA TGTGCCTGTGACACCGTACTGGGGGACCGCTCTTACACCGATGAACTCATCTTT.

As for this clone: Possible read error: a much larger clone is one base away. This sample also contains other DNA sequences that code for the same CDR3. This chain uses TRDV2 with TRDJ1; D ambiguous. CDR1 and CDR2 from the germline V gene are GEAIGNYY and EKD. CDR3 length: 14 residues. The V gene lost 0 bases and the J gene lost 5 bases, with 12 bases spanning the gap. The CDR3 bases are TGTGCCTGTGACACCGTTGGACTAAATGATAAACTCATCTTT. This gives the protein CACDTVGLNDKLIF.

In its sample, this clone was seen once. A much larger clone sits a single nucleotide away, making a read error possible. Other DNA sequences in the same sample also yield this CDR3. The J gene is TRDJ1, the V gene TRDV2; 7 nucleotides agree with TRDD3. Germline matching of the DNA provided the J gene here, since TCRdb leaves it blank. The CDR3 consists of 16 residues. The germline CDR1 and CDR2 sequences are GEAIGNYY and EKD. The CDR3 region is CACDALLGMYTDKLIF. CDR3 sequence (DNA): TGTGCTTGTGACGCGTTACTGGGGATGTACACCGATAAACTCATCTTT.

This clone was seen more than once but under ten times. With only one base between it and a far larger clone, this is likely a read error. The chain employs TRDV2 and TRDJ1, with 10 bases lining up with TRDD3. The J gene, left out of TCRdb, was set here by checking the DNA against germline. The trim removed 4 bases at V and 5 bases at J, leaving 18 bases unmatched. Germline assignment: CDR1 GEAIGNYY and CDR2 EKD. The CDR3 has 18 residues. The CDR3 spells CACESMLGDKDKTDKLIF. For the CDR3, the DNA is TGTGCCTGTGAATCTATGCTGGGGGATAAAGATAAGACAGATAAACTCATCTTT.